What follows describes a single T cell receptor beta chain. Deep was the level used in running the assay. Only in-frame clones appear in the TCRdb table, and some are missing; sequencing was by immunoSEQ multiplex PCR. The sample gives over a million clones, around 76% of which show up once; about 1.5% is in the top ten. CDR3 length: 16 residues. Germline V gene data show CDR1 as LGHNT and CDR2 as FRNRAP. Unmatched junction bases numbered 1, after V lost 1 base and J lost 0 bases. The data derive from a study of shared clonotypes between healthy human individuals. Study overall: Every donor yielded three CD4 naive, three CD4 memory, two CD8 naive and one CD8 memory plate.

Recent acute infections and vaccinations were absent in the healthy HIV-negative adult donors. Those who donated, Caucasian adults without exception, all lived in Nashville, Tennessee. The TCR originated in a man younger than 30 in good health. This chain links TRBV12-5 with TRBJ2-3; 10 nucleotides agree with TRBD1. Sequencing was performed on memory CD4+ T cells sorted from blood. This sample's subset: CD45RA-negative fraction. The DNA for the CDR3 is TGTGCTAGTGGTTTGGGGGACAGGGGAAGCACAGATACGCAGTATTTT. Translation: CASGLGDRGSTDTQYF.